What follows are 23 T cell receptor beta chains derived from one specimen sequenced in a study of cytomegalovirus exposure and HLA in healthy donors. Sequencing was performed with immunoSEQ multiplex PCR; in TCRdb, only in-frame clones are kept and a portion is missing. The sample carries 200,000 to 250,000 clones, around 78% recorded once. Sequences were obtained from PBMCs. These receptors originate from a woman younger than 30 in good health and CMV-seronegative.

The chain combines TRBV4-1 with TRBJ2-7; 9 bases fit TRBD2. CDR1 and CDR2 (germline): MGHRA, YSYEKL. The CDR3 is 14 residues long. V shed 6 bases and J 9 bases; nucleotides not matched to a gene: 12. CDR3 DNA sequence: TGCGCCAGCAGTCCGACTAGCGGTGCTTCTAGGCAGTACTTC. This sequence encodes CASSPTSGASRQYF.

V usage is TRBV7-9 and J usage is TRBJ1-6; the match to TRBD1 covers 10 bases. J lost 3 bases, V lost 5 bases, and 4 bases had no gene match. The CDR3 covers 16 residues. CDR1 is SEHNR and CDR2 is FQNEAQ in the germline V gene (reference sequence). DNA of the CDR3: TGTGCCAGCAGCATGGGACAGGGGTTCTATAATTCACCCCTCCACTTT. Its translation: CASSMGQGFYNSPLHF.

This clone has a single count. The rearrangement joins TRBV29-1 to TRBJ1-1; no reliable D call. The V end lost 0 bases, the J end lost 3 bases, and 8 bases lay between the germline ends. Germline CDR1 reads SQVTM; CDR2 reads ANQGSEA. The CDR3 contains 13 residues. DNA of the CDR3: TGCAGCGTTGAAGATGGGTCCTACACTGAAGCTTTCTTT. As protein: CSVEDGSYTEAFF.

This clone was detected only a few times. The V gene is TRBV15, the J gene TRBJ2-3, with 8 bases aligning to TRBD2. The CDR3 loop spans 16 amino acids. The V gene end was trimmed by 6 bases and the J gene end by 6 bases; junction bases not matched to a gene: 14. Per germline, CDR1 LNHNV and CDR2 YYDKDF (reference sequence). DNA of the CDR3: TGTGCCACCAGTCCCTGGTTAGCGGGACCCTCGGATACGCAGTATTTT. It codes for CATSPWLAGPSDTQYF.

This clone was recorded a few times. The chain joins TRBV4-1 to TRBJ1-2; unclear D gene. The V gene's germline CDR1 is MGHRA and CDR2 YSYEKL. CDR3 size: 15 residues. V lost 0 bases to trimming and J lost 5 bases, with 13 bases between them. The CDR3 DNA follows: TGCGCCAGCAGCCAAGATTCCGGCAGGACTTATGGCTACACCTTC. Protein: CASSQDSGRTYGYTF.

The CDR3 here is CASSRTGMETQYF. The DNA for the CDR3 is TGTGCCAGCAGCAGGACAGGGATGGAGACCCAGTACTTC. The chain uses TRBV5-5 and TRBJ2-5; 8 nucleotides match TRBD1. Trimming took 4 bases from V and 5 from J; bases not matched to a gene: 4. The CDR3 has 13 amino acids. Germline V lookup: CDR1 SGHKS, CDR2 YYEKEE (reference sequence).

The V call is TRBV15, the J call TRBJ1-1; D unresolved. Germline CDR1 and CDR2: LNHNV and YYDKDF (reference sequence). The V end was cut by 0 bases, the J end by 5 bases, with 13 bases between. CDR3 size: 15 residues. CDR3 DNA: TGTGCCACCAGCAGAGATCAGTCAGGAGAAACTGAAGCTTTCTTT. It translates to CATSRDQSGETEAFF.

This clone was seen a single time. J is TRBJ2-2 and V is TRBV29-1; tentatively, D is TRBD2 (5 bases). CDR1 and CDR2 from the germline V gene are SQVTM and ANQGSEA. Trimming stripped 7 bases from V and 0 bases from J, with 15 bases between. The CDR3 is 15 amino acids. The CDR3 DNA is TGCAGCGCCGGACGGGGTGGGGCGAACACCGGGGAGCTGTTTTTT. It codes for CSAGRGGANTGELFF.

The rearrangement links TRBV5-1 to TRBJ1-1, with no clear D. The CDR3 extends over 12 amino acids. Germline CDR1 SGHRS, CDR2 YFSETQ. The V end lost 7 bases, the J end lost 1 base, and 8 bases lay between the germline ends. The CDR3 sequence: CASGWGNTEAFF. In DNA, the CDR3 is TGCGCCAGCGGCTGGGGGAACACTGAAGCTTTCTTT.

The chain uses TRBV18 and TRBJ2-7; D not certain. In germline, CDR1 is KGHSH, CDR2 LQKENI. Trimming removed 3 bases from V and 6 bases from J, with 18 bases in between. This CDR3 comprises 15 residues. The CDR3 DNA reads as TGTGCCAGCTCACCGGGTACTACATATTCCGCCGAGCAGTACTTC. Translating gives CASSPGTTYSAEQYF.

This chain's CDR3 is CASSPYPGALSQETQYF. The CDR3 DNA follows: TGTGCCAGCTCACCGTACCCAGGGGCCCTCTCCCAAGAGACCCAGTACTTC. V gene TRBV18 combines with J gene TRBJ2-5; weak D call: TRBD1 (6 bases). Trimming shortened V by 3 bases and J by 1 base, and 18 bases separated the two germline ends. The CDR3 loop spans 17 amino acids. The V gene's germline CDR1 is KGHSH and CDR2 LQKENI.

V and J are TRBV28 and TRBJ2-7; maybe TRBD2 (6 bases). Between the trimmed V and J ends, which lost 3 bases and 0 bases, there was a span of 12 bases. In germline, CDR1 is MDHEN, CDR2 SYDVKM. This CDR3 contains 15 residues. Written as DNA, the CDR3 is TGTGCCAGCAGTTTCGGGACTTCAAGCTCCTACGAGCAGTACTTC. It codes for CASSFGTSSSYEQYF. The full variable domain, completed using reference TRBV28 and TRBJ2-7, is DVKVTQSSRYLVKRTGEKVFLECVQDMDHENMFWYRQDPGLGLRLIYFSYDVKMKEKGDIPEGYSVSREKKERFSLILESASTNQTSMYLCASSFGTSSSYEQYFGPGTRLTVT.

The rearrangement joins TRBV7-2 to TRBJ1-5; tentatively, D is TRBD1 (5 bases). The V and J ends lost 5 bases and 3 bases respectively, with 14 bases between them. In germline, CDR1 is SGHTA, CDR2 FQGNSA. There are 15 residues in the CDR3. This chain's CDR3 is CASSPGGPNNQPQHF. The DNA of the CDR3 is TGTGCCAGCAGCCCCGGGGGACCGAACAATCAGCCCCAGCATTTT.

The chain carries TRBV18 and TRBJ2-1, with TRBD2 matching 12 bases. Germline V gives CDR1 KGHSH, CDR2 LQKENI. The CDR3 contains 18 residues. V was clipped by 3 bases and J by 1 base; unmatched bases: 7. The DNA for the CDR3 is TGTGCCAGCTCACCGGTGGCTAGCGGGGGGGCGTCCTACAATGAGCAGTTCTTC. Protein: CASSPVASGGASYNEQFF.

Only a few counts were recorded for this clone. The rearrangement joins TRBV13 to TRBJ2-1; a possible D gene is TRBD2 (5 bases). CDR1 PRHDT and CDR2 FYEKMQ come from the germline V gene (reference sequence). CDR3 length: 15 amino acids. Trimming left V 5 bases short and J 6 bases short, with 17 bases between. The CDR3 loop reads CASSQGGRTPNEQFF. The CDR3 DNA reads as TGTGCCAGCAGCCAAGGAGGAAGGACCCCCAATGAGCAGTTCTTC.

CDR3 sequence reads: CASSATGAYEQYF. The DNA for the CDR3 is TGTGCCAGCAGCGCAACAGGAGCCTACGAGCAGTACTTC. The chain combines TRBV9 with TRBJ2-7; tentative D call: TRBD1 (5 bases). The V gene's germline CDR1 is SGDLS and CDR2 YYNGEE. The CDR3 is made up of 13 amino acids. Deletions cut 3 bases from V and 2 bases from J, with 9 bases between.

This chain joins TRBV27 and TRBJ1-4; 9 nucleotides align to TRBD1. The CDR3 spans 13 residues. After removal of 6 bases from V and 10 bases from J, the junction contained 6 bases not matched to a gene. CDR1 is MNHEY, CDR2 SMNVEV, per germline (reference sequence). The CDR3 nucleotides read TGTGCCAGCAGCCGTCTGACAGGGGGAAAACTGTTTTTT. Its translation: CASSRLTGGKLFF.

This clone has just a few counts. The chain has TRBV7-2 and TRBJ1-2; D gene ambiguous. The germline V and J ends were trimmed by 3 bases and 4 bases, with 9 bases remaining between them. CDR1 is SGHTA, CDR2 FQGNSA, per germline. There are 13 residues in the CDR3. The CDR3 reads CASSFGRFYGYTF. DNA of the CDR3: TGTGCCAGCAGCTTCGGACGGTTCTATGGCTACACCTTC.

The CDR3 sequence: CATSRTISNQPQHF. The CDR3 DNA reads TGTGCCACCAGCAGAACAATCAGTAATCAGCCCCAGCATTTT. The rearrangement links TRBV15 to TRBJ1-5; no clear D gene. The germline V gene has CDR1 LNHNV and CDR2 YYDKDF (reference sequence). This CDR3 is built from 14 residues. Trimming cost V 2 bases and J 4 bases, with 9 bases left between them.

The rearrangement joins TRBV5-1 to TRBJ1-1; tentative D call: TRBD1 (5 bases). The V gene's germline CDR1 is SGHRS and CDR2 YFSETQ. The ends were cut back, 0 bases at V and 1 base at J, with 10 bases in the middle. The CDR3 is 15 residues long. The CDR3 DNA sequence: TGCGCCAGCAGCTTGGTATCGGGGGAGAACACTGAAGCTTTCTTT. The encoded protein is CASSLVSGENTEAFF.

The chain recombines TRBV27 with TRBJ2-7; maybe TRBD2 (6 bases). Germline CDR1 reads MNHEY; CDR2 reads SMNVEV (reference sequence). The CDR3 runs to 12 residues. This chain's CDR3 is CVMGRERGEQYF. CDR3 in DNA: TGTGTCATGGGGCGGGAAAGAGGCGAGCAGTACTTC.

The CDR3 region has the DNA TGTGCCATCAGGCCGACAGAACCGTCACCCCTCCACTTT. Translation: CAIRPTEPSPLHF. This rearrangement joins TRBV10-3 to TRBJ1-6; maybe TRBD1 (5 bases). The germline V gene has CDR1 ENHRY and CDR2 SYGVKD. The CDR3 is 13 amino acids. V shed 6 bases and J shed 10 bases, with 13 bases lying between them.

V usage is TRBV9 and J usage is TRBJ1-1; D ambiguous. Germline values: CDR1 SGDLS, CDR2 YYNGEE. The CDR3 covers 13 residues. Trimming removed 0 bases at V and 11 bases at J, with 14 bases between. In nucleotides, the CDR3 is TGTGCCAGCAGCGTAGACGGGAGAGGGAGGGCTTTCTTT. Encoded protein: CASSVDGRGRAFF. Combining the CDR3 with reference TRBV9 and TRBJ1-1 gives the whole variable domain DSGVTQTPKHLITATGQRVTLRCSPRSGDLSVYWYQQSLDQGLQFLIQYYNGEERAKGNILERFSAQQFPDLHSELNLSSLELGDSALYFCASSVDGRGRAFFGQGTRLTVV.